This entry describes one TCR beta chain. These data belong to a study of blood T cell repertoires in COVID-19. The wider study: COVID-19 samples, acute and convalescent, were from the United States, Italy and Spain. PBMCs, B-cell-depleted T cells, or T cells provided the cDNA or gDNA that made up the material.

Methods used by the authors: Cell counts per sample came from amplifying reference gene primers. Clones were sequenced by immunoSEQ multiplex PCR, and TCRdb holds only the in-frame ones, with some missing. The D gene and trimming were derived from the DNA, and the V and J assignments and clone size from that table. Altogether 50,000 or so clones are present, around 90% being singletons, with the ten largest covering approximately 5.9%. Per the germline V gene, CDR1 is GTSNPN and CDR2 is SVGIG (reference sequence). The length of the CDR3 is 13 residues. V shed 2 bases and J 5 bases; nucleotides not matched to a gene: 2.

The sample consisted of peripheral blood. The chain links TRBV30 to TRBJ1-4, with TRBD1 identical over 7 bases. The clonotype originates from a middle-aged man with active COVID-19. The CDR3 protein is CAWSLGGNEKLFF. The DNA of the CDR3 is TGTGCCTGGAGTCTAGGGGGCAATGAAAAACTGTTTTTT.